One sample yielded the 6 T cell receptor beta chains listed below, sequenced in a study of OX40 agonist ivuxolimab in advanced cancers. Repertoires were generated with immunoSEQ multiplex PCR, while TCRdb's copy carries only in-frame clones and drops some. The sample records 35,000 to 50,000 clones, around 89% being singletons. Sample: CD4+ or CD8+ T cells sorted from blood, taken in a trial of the OX40 agonist ivuxolimab. The receptor source for this set is an adult with an advanced solid tumor such as melanoma, head and neck, liver or kidney cancer.

The rearrangement joins TRBV6-6 to TRBJ2-4; 8 bases are shared with TRBD1. CDR3 length equals 15 residues. CDR1 MNHNY and CDR2 SVGAGI come from the germline V gene (reference sequence). With V trimmed by 0 bases and J by 9 bases, 7 bases remained unmatched. CDR3 loop: CASSYSGDRGGIQYF. The DNA of the CDR3 is TGTGCCAGCAGTTACTCGGGAGACAGGGGTGGCATTCAGTACTTC.

The chain uses TRBV5-1 and TRBJ2-7; 7 nucleotides agree with TRBD2. V was pared by 4 bases and J by 5 bases, with 15 bases of the junction left unmatched. The CDR3 has 16 residues. The germline V gene encodes CDR1 SGHRS and CDR2 YFSETQ. This CDR3 is CASSPSSREVKDEQYF. The CDR3 DNA sequence: TGCGCCAGCAGCCCCTCCTCTCGGGAGGTCAAGGACGAGCAGTACTTC.

V gene TRBV30 combines with J gene TRBJ2-7; D gene uncertain. Trimming removed 2 bases from V and 4 bases from J, with 15 bases in between. In germline, CDR1 is GTSNPN, CDR2 SVGIG (reference sequence). The CDR3 length is 14 residues. The CDR3 DNA follows: TGTGCCTGGAGTTCCCCCGAGTCCCCTTACGAGCAGTACTTC. This gives the protein CAWSSPESPYEQYF.

This sequence joins TRBV7-8 and TRBJ2-7; no clear D gene. Germline lookup yields CDR1 SGHVS and CDR2 FQNEAQ. V dropped 5 bases and J dropped 3 bases, with 11 bases sitting between them. This CDR3 is 13 amino acids long. CDR3 sequence (DNA): TGTGCCAGCAGCCTACTCTCTCTCTACGAGCAGTACTTC. It specifies CASSLLSLYEQYF. Looking up the rest from reference TRBV7-8 and TRBJ2-7 gives the full variable domain: GAGVSQSPRYKVAKRGQDVALRCDPISGHVSLFWYQQALGQGPEFLTYFQNEAQLDKSGLPSDRFFAERPEGSVSTLKIQRTQQEDSAVYLCASSLLSLYEQYFGPGTRLTVT.

The gene calls are TRBV5-1 and TRBJ2-7, with D perhaps TRBD1 (5 bases). Per the germline V gene, CDR1 is SGHRS and CDR2 is YFSETQ. V shed 4 bases and J shed 6 bases, with 14 bases lying between them. This CDR3 region has 13 residues. The CDR3 reads CASSPDGASEQYF. For the CDR3, the DNA is TGCGCCAGCAGCCCGGATGGGGCCAGCGAGCAGTACTTC.

This chain connects TRBV7-9 to TRBJ1-1; D gene unclear. The CDR3 has 13 residues. V gave up 1 base and J gave up 4 bases, with 7 bases separating them. Per the germline V gene, CDR1 is SEHNR and CDR2 is FQNEAQ (reference sequence). CDR3 coding DNA: TGTGCCAGCAGCTTAGTGTGGGGCACTGAAGCTTTCTTT. Protein product: CASSLVWGTEAFF.